One and the same sample provided the 18 T cell receptor beta chains below, sequenced in a study of cytomegalovirus exposure and HLA in healthy donors. The PCR used 60 Vbeta and 13 Jbeta primers. The protocol was immunoSEQ multiplex PCR, while the TCRdb copy is restricted to in-frame clones and leaves out a portion. The sample lists about 78,000 clones, over 55% occurring once. The specimen was PBMCs. These receptors were obtained from a man aged 30 to 45 in good health and CMV-seropositive.

On this clone: A far larger clone is only one base removed, so a read error is likely. The rearrangement links TRBV7-9 to TRBJ2-1; 10 bases match TRBD2. Germline loops: CDR1 SEHNR, CDR2 FQNEAQ (reference sequence). The CDR3 sequence is 17 residues long. CDR3 in DNA: TGTACCAGCAGCTTAGTCGGACTAGCGGTTTCCTACAATGAGCAGTTCTTC. This gives the protein CTSSLVGLAVSYNEQFF.

This chain connects TRBV5-1 to TRBJ1-4; TRBD1 is a possible D gene (6 bases). The V gene's germline CDR1 is SGHRS and CDR2 YFSETQ. This CDR3 is 14 amino acids long. Deletions cut 4 bases from V and 7 bases from J, with 14 bases between. Here the CDR3 reads CASSGGRGSEKLFF. DNA of the CDR3: TGCGCCAGCAGCGGGGGCAGGGGAAGTGAAAAACTGTTTTTT.

This sequence joins TRBV14 and TRBJ2-7; 14 bases map to TRBD2. V trimming: 4 bases; J trimming: 4 bases; junction bases outside the gene matches: 12. Germline CDR1 SGHDN, CDR2 FVKESK. The CDR3 contains 18 residues. CDR3 nucleotide sequence: TGTGCCAGCAGCCGAATCCGACTAGCGGGAGGGCAAGAATACGAGCAGTACTTC. This encodes CASSRIRLAGGQEYEQYF.

The chain uses TRBV6-4 and TRBJ2-7; D uncertain. This CDR3 is built from 14 residues. V dropped 6 bases and J dropped 6 bases, with 18 bases sitting between them. Germline CDR1 and CDR2: MRHNA and SNTAGT. The CDR3 bases are TGTGCCAGCAGAGATCGTGACATAATTTGCGAGCAGTACTTC. Its translation: CASRDRDIICEQYF.

This clone was counted only a few times. The chain's CDR3 is CASSEVGRGSPRDTQYF. For the CDR3, the DNA is TGTGCCAGCAGTGAGGTCGGCAGGGGGTCCCCTCGAGATACGCAGTATTTT. J is TRBJ2-3 and V is TRBV2; 7 nucleotides align to TRBD1. Germline loops: CDR1 SNHLY, CDR2 FYNNEI. There are 17 residues in the CDR3. With V trimmed by 3 bases and J by 5 bases, 14 bases remained unmatched.

The rearrangement uses TRBV6-4 and TRBJ2-3; 12 positions match TRBD2. The CDR3 covers 18 residues. J lost 1 base, V lost 0 bases, and 5 bases had no gene match. Germline-derived CDR1 and CDR2 are MRHNA and SNTAGT. As DNA, the CDR3 is TGTGCCAGCAGTGACTCGACTAGCGGGGGACGGGGCACAGATACGCAGTATTTT. Its protein product is CASSDSTSGGRGTDTQYF.

V and J are TRBV6-5 and TRBJ1-5, with TRBD1 as a possible D gene (5 bases). Germline V gene data show CDR1 as MNHEY and CDR2 as SVGAGI. CDR3 size: 12 residues. Trimming left V 6 bases short and J 4 bases short, with 7 bases between. DNA for the CDR3: TGTGCCAGCAGCAACAGGAATCAGCCCCAGCATTTT. Protein: CASSNRNQPQHF.

The chain recombines TRBV7-9 with TRBJ2-7; perhaps TRBD1 as D (6 bases). Between the trimmed V and J ends, which lost 3 bases and 9 bases, there was a span of 12 bases. The germline CDR1 and CDR2 sequences are SEHNR and FQNEAQ (reference sequence). The CDR3 length is 12 residues. The CDR3 sequence is CASSFLGTLQYF. The CDR3 region has the DNA TGTGCCAGCAGCTTTTTGGGGACATTGCAGTACTTC.

This chain joins TRBV2 and TRBJ2-7; 10 bases are shared with TRBD2. CDR3 length: 17 amino acids. The germline V gene has CDR1 SNHLY and CDR2 FYNNEI. The ends lost 3 bases at V and 0 bases at J; junction bases unmatched: 8. In DNA, the CDR3 is TGTGCCAGCAGTGACGGGACTAGCGAGCGCAGCTCCTACGAGCAGTACTTC. This encodes CASSDGTSERSSYEQYF.

The gene calls are TRBV4-1 and TRBJ2-1; D is possibly TRBD1 (6 bases). Trimming cost V 1 base and J 3 bases, with 13 bases left between them. CDR3 size: 16 residues. In germline, CDR1 is MGHRA, CDR2 YSYEKL. This CDR3 is CASSQGTAWNYNEQFF. The CDR3 DNA follows: TGCGCCAGCAGCCAAGGGACAGCTTGGAACTACAATGAGCAGTTCTTC.

V usage is TRBV9 and J usage is TRBJ2-3, with TRBD2 matching over 9 bases. This CDR3 has 16 residues. Germline CDR1 and CDR2: SGDLS and YYNGEE. V was pared by 0 bases and J by 5 bases, with 7 bases of the junction left unmatched. CDR3 bases: TGTGCCAGCAGCGTAGGTAGCGGGGGTGGAGTAGATACGCAGTATTTT. Protein sequence: CASSVGSGGGVDTQYF.

There are a few counts of this clone. J is TRBJ2-2 and V is TRBV5-4; 10 positions agree with TRBD2. This CDR3 region has 16 residues. Germline V gene sequence: CDR1 SGHNT, CDR2 YYREEE (reference sequence). Trimming cost V 2 bases and J 7 bases; bases outside gene matches: 8. As DNA, the CDR3 is TGTGCCAGCAGCTTAGGAGCGGGGGGGCCGGGCGGGGAGCTGTTTTTT. Its protein product is CASSLGAGGPGGELFF.

The V and J genes are TRBV9 and TRBJ2-3; 9 nucleotides match TRBD2. V was pared by 3 bases and J by 4 bases, with 3 bases of the junction left unmatched. Germline V gives CDR1 SGDLS, CDR2 YYNGEE. This CDR3 contains 14 residues. The CDR3 protein is CASSGGGVADTQYF. In DNA, the CDR3 is TGTGCCAGCAGCGGCGGGGGGGTGGCAGATACGCAGTATTTT.

This chain links TRBV18 with TRBJ2-1, with 14 bases that match TRBD2. Trimming at V came to 3 bases and at J to 9 bases, leaving 16 bases not matched to a gene. The CDR3 covers 19 residues. The germline V gene encodes CDR1 KGHSH and CDR2 LQKENI. As DNA, the CDR3 is TGTGCCAGCTCACCTACGCAGGGGGGGACTAGCGGGAGTATCGGTGAGCAGTTCTTC. Translation gives CASSPTQGGTSGSIGEQFF.

This chain connects TRBV5-1 to TRBJ2-7; possibly TRBD1 for D (5 bases). The germline V gene has CDR1 SGHRS and CDR2 YFSETQ. The CDR3 has 14 amino acids. The V and J ends lost 6 bases and 3 bases respectively, with 16 bases between them. CDR3 in amino acids: CASTEVTGVYEQYF. Here the CDR3 DNA reads TGCGCCAGCACCGAGGTAACAGGCGTCTACGAGCAGTACTTC.

The V gene is TRBV29-1, the J gene TRBJ2-5; 8 bases are a match to TRBD1. The V gene end was trimmed by 6 bases and the J gene end by 6 bases; junction bases not matched to a gene: 6. In germline, CDR1 is SQVTM, CDR2 ANQGSEA. This CDR3 spans 12 amino acids. The CDR3 DNA sequence: TGCAGCGTAAACCGGGACAGGCAGACCCAGTACTTC. Protein sequence: CSVNRDRQTQYF.

The gene calls are TRBV23-1 and TRBJ2-2; 7 bases line up with TRBD1. TRBV23-1 is an ORF; its function is uncertain. There are 16 residues in the CDR3. Germline trimming cut 4 bases from V and 5 bases from J; bases unmatched to any gene: 10. In DNA, the CDR3 is TGCGCCAGCAGTCGACAATGGACAGGAGAGACCGGGGAGCTGTTTTTT. Protein sequence: CASSRQWTGETGELFF.

This clone was picked up a small number of times. The chain recombines TRBV7-6 with TRBJ2-3; D perhaps matches TRBD1 (6 bases). Germline CDR1 is SGHVS and CDR2 is FNYEAQ. The CDR3 is 17 residues long. V was pared by 6 bases and J by 5 bases, with 24 bases between. CDR3 residues: CASSHHRALKGIDTQYF. Written as DNA, the CDR3 is TGTGCCAGCAGTCACCACAGGGCATTGAAGGGGATAGATACGCAGTATTTT.